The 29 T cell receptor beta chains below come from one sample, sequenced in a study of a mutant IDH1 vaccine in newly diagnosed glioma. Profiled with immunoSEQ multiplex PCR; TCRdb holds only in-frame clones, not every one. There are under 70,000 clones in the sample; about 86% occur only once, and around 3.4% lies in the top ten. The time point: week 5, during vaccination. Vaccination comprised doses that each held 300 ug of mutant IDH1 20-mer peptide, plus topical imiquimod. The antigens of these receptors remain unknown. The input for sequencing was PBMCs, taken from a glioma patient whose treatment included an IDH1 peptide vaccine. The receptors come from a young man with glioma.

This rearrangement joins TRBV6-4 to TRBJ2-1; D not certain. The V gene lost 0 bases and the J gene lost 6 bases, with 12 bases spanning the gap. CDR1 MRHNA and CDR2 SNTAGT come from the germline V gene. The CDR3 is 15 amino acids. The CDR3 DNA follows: TGTGCCAGCAGTGACTCAATAGGTAGGCTCAATGAGCAGTTCTTC. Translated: CASSDSIGRLNEQFF.

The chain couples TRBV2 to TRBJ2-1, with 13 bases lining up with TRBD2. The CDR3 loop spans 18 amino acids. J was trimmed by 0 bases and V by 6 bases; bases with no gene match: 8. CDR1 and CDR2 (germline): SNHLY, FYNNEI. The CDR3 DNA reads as TGTGCCAGCAGGGAGACTAGCGGGGGGCCCAGCTCCTACAATGAGCAGTTCTTC. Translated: CASRETSGGPSSYNEQFF.

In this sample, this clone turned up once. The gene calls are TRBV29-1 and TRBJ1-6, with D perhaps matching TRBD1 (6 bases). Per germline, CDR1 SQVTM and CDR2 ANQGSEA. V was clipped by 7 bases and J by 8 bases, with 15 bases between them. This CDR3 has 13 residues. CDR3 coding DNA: TGCAGCGCCATGGTACAGGGTGATTCACCCCTCCACTTT. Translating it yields CSAMVQGDSPLHF.

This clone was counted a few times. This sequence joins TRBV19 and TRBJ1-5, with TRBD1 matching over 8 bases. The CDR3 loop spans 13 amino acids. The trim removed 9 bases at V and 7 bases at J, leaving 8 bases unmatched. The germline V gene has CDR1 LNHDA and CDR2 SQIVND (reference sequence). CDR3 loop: CASRGQGGQPQHF. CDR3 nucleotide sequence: TGTGCCAGCCGTGGACAGGGAGGGCAGCCCCAGCATTTT.

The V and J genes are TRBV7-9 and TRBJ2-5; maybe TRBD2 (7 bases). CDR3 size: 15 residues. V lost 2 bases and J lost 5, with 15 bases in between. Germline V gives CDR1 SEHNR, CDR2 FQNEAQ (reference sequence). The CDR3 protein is CASSLLRGGLETQYF. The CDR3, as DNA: TGTGCCAGCAGCTTATTGAGGGGGGGCTTGGAGACCCAGTACTTC. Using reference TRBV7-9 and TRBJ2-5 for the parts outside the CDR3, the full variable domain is DTGVSQNPRHKITKRGQNVTFRCDPISEHNRLYWYRQTLGQGPEFLTYFQNEAQLEKSRLLSDRFSAERPKGSFSTLEIQRTEQGDSAMYLCASSLLRGGLETQYFGPGTRLLVL.

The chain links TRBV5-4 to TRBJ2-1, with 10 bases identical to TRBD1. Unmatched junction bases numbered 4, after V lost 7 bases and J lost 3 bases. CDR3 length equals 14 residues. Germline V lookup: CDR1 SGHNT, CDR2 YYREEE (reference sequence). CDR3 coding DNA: TGTGCCAGCCCCGGGACAGGGGTCTACAATGAGCAGTTCTTC. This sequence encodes CASPGTGVYNEQFF.

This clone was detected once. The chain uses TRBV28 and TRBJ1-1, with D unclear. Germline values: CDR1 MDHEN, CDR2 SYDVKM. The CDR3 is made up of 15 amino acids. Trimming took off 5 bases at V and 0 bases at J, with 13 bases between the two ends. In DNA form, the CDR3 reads TGTGCCAGCAGTCTCCGGAGCGTGATGAACACTGAAGCTTTCTTT. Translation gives CASSLRSVMNTEAFF.

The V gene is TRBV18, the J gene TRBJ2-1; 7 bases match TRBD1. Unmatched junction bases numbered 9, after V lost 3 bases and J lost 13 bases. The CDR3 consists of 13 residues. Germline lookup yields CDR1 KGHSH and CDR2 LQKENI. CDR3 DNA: TGTGCCAGCTCACCCGGTTCACAGGGGATCCAGTTCTTC. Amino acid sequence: CASSPGSQGIQFF.

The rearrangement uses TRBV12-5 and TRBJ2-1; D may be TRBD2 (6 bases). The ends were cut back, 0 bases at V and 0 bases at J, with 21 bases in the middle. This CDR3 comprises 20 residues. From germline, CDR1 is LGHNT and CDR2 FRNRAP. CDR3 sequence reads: CASGLVLVLAGGSSYNEQFF. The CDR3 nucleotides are TGTGCTAGTGGTTTGGTACTTGTCTTGGCCGGGGGTAGCTCCTACAATGAGCAGTTCTTC.

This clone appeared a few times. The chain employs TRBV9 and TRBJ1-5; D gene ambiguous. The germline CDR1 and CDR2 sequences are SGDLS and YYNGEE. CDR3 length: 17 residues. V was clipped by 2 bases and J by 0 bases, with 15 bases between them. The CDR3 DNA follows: TGTGCCAGCAGCGTTGAATGCCGGACGGATAGCAATCAGCCCCAGCATTTT. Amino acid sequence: CASSVECRTDSNQPQHF. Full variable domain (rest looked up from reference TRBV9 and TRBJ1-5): DSGVTQTPKHLITATGQRVTLRCSPRSGDLSVYWYQQSLDQGLQFLIQYYNGEERAKGNILERFSAQQFPDLHSELNLSSLELGDSALYFCASSVECRTDSNQPQHFGDGTRLSIL.

CDR3 coding DNA: TGTGCCAGCCAGGGAGCGGGGGGGCTCAATGAGCAGTTCTTC. Amino acids: CASQGAGGLNEQFF. The chain joins TRBV18 to TRBJ2-1; TRBD2 aligns across 10 bases. CDR3 size: 14 residues. Germline V lookup: CDR1 KGHSH, CDR2 LQKENI. The J segment lost 6 bases and the V segment lost 8 bases, leaving 7 bases of the junction unmatched. The variable domain in full, with the rest retrieved from reference TRBV18 and TRBJ2-1, is NAGVMQNPRHLVRRRGQEARLRCSPMKGHSHVYWYRQLPEEGLKFMVYLQKENIIDESGMPKERFSAEFPKEGPSILRIQQVVRGDSAAYFCASQGAGGLNEQFFGPGTRLTVL.

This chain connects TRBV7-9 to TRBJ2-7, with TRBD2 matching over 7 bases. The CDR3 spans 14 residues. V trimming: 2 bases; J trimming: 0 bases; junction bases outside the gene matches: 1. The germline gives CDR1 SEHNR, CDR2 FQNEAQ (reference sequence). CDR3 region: CASSLRTSSYEQYF. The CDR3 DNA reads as TGTGCCAGCAGCTTAAGGACTAGCTCCTACGAGCAGTACTTC. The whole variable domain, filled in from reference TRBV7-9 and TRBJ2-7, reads DTGVSQNPRHKITKRGQNVTFRCDPISEHNRLYWYRQTLGQGPEFLTYFQNEAQLEKSRLLSDRFSAERPKGSFSTLEIQRTEQGDSAMYLCASSLRTSSYEQYFGPGTRLTVT.

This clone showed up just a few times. CDR3 sequence reads: CASSAQGAVTQPQHF. The DNA of the CDR3 is TGTGCCAGCAGTGCCCAGGGGGCGGTGACTCAGCCCCAGCATTTT. J is TRBJ1-5 and V is TRBV2, with 8 bases fitting TRBD1. The CDR3 runs 15 residues. Germline V lookup: CDR1 SNHLY, CDR2 FYNNEI. The junction had 8 bases not matched to a gene; V was cut back by 4 bases and J by 6 bases.

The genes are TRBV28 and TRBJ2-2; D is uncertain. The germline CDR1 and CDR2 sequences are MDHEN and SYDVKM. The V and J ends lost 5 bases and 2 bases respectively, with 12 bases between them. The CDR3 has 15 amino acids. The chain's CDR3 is CASSPLGRNTGELFF. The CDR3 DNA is TGTGCCAGCAGTCCCTTAGGCCGCAACACCGGGGAGCTGTTTTTT.

CDR3 residues: CASRLRDRGGYTF. CDR3 nucleotide sequence: TGTGCCAGCAGATTAAGGGACAGGGGTGGCTACACCTTC. V gene TRBV13 combines with J gene TRBJ1-2; 10 bases align to TRBD1. The J segment lost 7 bases and the V segment lost 6 bases, leaving 5 bases of the junction unmatched. The CDR3 is made up of 13 amino acids. In germline, CDR1 is PRHDT, CDR2 FYEKMQ (reference sequence). Full variable domain (missing parts from reference TRBV13 and TRBJ1-2): AAGVIQSPRHLIKEKRETATLKCYPIPRHDTVYWYQQGPGQDPQFLISFYEKMQSDKGSIPDRFSAQQFSDYHSELNMSSLELGDSALYFCASRLRDRGGYTFGSGTRLTVV.

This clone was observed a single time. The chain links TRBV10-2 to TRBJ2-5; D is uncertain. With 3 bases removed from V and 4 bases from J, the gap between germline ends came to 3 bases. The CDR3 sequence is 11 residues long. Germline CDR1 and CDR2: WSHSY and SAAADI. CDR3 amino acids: CASSDSETQYF. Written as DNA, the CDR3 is TGCGCCAGCAGTGATTCAGAGACCCAGTACTTC.

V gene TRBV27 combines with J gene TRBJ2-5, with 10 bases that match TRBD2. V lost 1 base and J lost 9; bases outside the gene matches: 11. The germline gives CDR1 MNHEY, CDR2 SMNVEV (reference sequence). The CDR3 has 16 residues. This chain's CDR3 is CASSLLLAGAPGPQYF. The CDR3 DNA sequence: TGTGCCAGCAGTTTATTGCTAGCGGGGGCCCCAGGGCCCCAGTACTTC.

Here the CDR3 reads CASSESRAWDTEAFF. The CDR3, as DNA: TGTGCCAGCAGTGAAAGTAGGGCTTGGGACACTGAAGCTTTCTTT. This rearrangement joins TRBV6-1 to TRBJ1-1; no definite D call. The V end was cut by 2 bases, the J end by 3 bases, with 13 bases between. This CDR3 contains 15 residues. Germline V gives CDR1 MNHNS, CDR2 SASEGT.

The CDR3 DNA is TGTGCCAGCAGTTTTGGGACAGGGTACATCTCGGGCACTGAAGCTTTCTTT. This codes for CASSFGTGYISGTEAFF. The chain is built from TRBV28 and TRBJ1-1, with 9 bases lining up with TRBD1. J gave up 4 bases and V 3 bases, and 12 bases lay outside the gene matches. CDR1 MDHEN and CDR2 SYDVKM come from the germline V gene. The CDR3 has 17 residues. Full variable domain (rest looked up from reference TRBV28 and TRBJ1-1): DVKVTQSSRYLVKRTGEKVFLECVQDMDHENMFWYRQDPGLGLRLIYFSYDVKMKEKGDIPEGYSVSREKKERFSLILESASTNQTSMYLCASSFGTGYISGTEAFFGQGTRLTVV.

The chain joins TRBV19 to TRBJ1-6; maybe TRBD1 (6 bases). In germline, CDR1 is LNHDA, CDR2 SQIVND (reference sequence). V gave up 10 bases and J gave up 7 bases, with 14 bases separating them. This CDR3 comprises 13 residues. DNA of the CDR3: TGTGCCATCCTAACAGGGTTAAATTCACCCCTCCACTTT. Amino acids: CAILTGLNSPLHF. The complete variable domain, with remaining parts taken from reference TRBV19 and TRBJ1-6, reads DGGITQSPKYLFRKEGQNVTLSCEQNLNHDAMYWYRQDPGQGLRLIYYSQIVNDFQKGDIAEGYSVSREKKESFPLTVTSAQKNPTAFYLCAILTGLNSPLHFGNGTRLTVT.

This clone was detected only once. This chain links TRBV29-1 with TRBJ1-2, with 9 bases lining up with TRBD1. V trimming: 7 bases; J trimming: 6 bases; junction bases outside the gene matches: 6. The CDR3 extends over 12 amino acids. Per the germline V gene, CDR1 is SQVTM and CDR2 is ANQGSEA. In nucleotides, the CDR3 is TGCAGCGAGCGGACAGGGGTTAATGGCTACACCTTC. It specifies CSERTGVNGYTF.

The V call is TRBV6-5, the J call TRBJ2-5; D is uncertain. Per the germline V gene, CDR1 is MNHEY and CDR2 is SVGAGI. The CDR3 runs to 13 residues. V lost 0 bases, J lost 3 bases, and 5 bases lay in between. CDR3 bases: TGTGCCAGCAGTTACTCGTCAGAAGAGACCCAGTACTTC. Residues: CASSYSSEETQYF.

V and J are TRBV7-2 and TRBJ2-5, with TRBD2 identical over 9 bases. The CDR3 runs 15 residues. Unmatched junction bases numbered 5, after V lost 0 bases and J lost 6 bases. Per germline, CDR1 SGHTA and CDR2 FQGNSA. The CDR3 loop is CASSLASGGIQTQYF. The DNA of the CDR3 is TGTGCCAGCAGCTTAGCAAGCGGGGGGATACAGACCCAGTACTTC.

The CDR3 is CASSAWGGMVTEAFF. DNA of the CDR3: TGTGCCAGCAGCGCCTGGGGGGGGATGGTCACTGAAGCTTTCTTT. The J gene is TRBJ1-1, the V gene TRBV5-4; possibly TRBD1 for D (5 bases). V was trimmed by 4 bases and J by 4 bases, leaving 17 bases between them. CDR3 length: 15 amino acids. From germline, CDR1 is SGHNT and CDR2 YYREEE (reference sequence).

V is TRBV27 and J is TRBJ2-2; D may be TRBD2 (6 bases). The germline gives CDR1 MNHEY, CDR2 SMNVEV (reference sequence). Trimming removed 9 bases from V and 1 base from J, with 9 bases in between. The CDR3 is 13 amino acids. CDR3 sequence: CASGGWNTGELFF. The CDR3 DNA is TGTGCCAGTGGGGGGTGGAACACCGGGGAGCTGTTTTTT.

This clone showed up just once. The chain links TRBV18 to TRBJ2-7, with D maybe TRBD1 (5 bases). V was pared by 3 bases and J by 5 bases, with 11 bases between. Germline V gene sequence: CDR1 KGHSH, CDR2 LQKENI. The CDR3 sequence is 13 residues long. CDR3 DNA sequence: TGTGCCAGCTCACCTCCAGACAGTAACGAGCAGTACTTC. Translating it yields CASSPPDSNEQYF.

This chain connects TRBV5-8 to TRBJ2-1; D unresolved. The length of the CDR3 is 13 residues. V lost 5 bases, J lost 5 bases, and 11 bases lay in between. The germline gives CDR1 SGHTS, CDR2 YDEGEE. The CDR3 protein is CASRPPRNNEQFF. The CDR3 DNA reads TGTGCCAGCAGGCCCCCGCGGAACAATGAGCAGTTCTTC.

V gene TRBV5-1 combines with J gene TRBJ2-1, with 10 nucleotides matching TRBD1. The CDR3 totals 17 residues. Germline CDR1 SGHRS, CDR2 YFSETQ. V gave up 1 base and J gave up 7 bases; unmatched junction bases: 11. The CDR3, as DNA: TGCGCCAGCAGCTTGAGTCCGGACAGGGGGAAGAAAAATGAGCAGTTCTTC. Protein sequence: CASSLSPDRGKKNEQFF.

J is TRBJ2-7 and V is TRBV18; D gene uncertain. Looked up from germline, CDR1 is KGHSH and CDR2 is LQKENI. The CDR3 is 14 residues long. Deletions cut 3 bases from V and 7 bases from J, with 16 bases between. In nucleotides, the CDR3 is TGTGCCAGCTCACCCCCACCTCCGGCTATGGAGCAGTACTTC. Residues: CASSPPPPAMEQYF.